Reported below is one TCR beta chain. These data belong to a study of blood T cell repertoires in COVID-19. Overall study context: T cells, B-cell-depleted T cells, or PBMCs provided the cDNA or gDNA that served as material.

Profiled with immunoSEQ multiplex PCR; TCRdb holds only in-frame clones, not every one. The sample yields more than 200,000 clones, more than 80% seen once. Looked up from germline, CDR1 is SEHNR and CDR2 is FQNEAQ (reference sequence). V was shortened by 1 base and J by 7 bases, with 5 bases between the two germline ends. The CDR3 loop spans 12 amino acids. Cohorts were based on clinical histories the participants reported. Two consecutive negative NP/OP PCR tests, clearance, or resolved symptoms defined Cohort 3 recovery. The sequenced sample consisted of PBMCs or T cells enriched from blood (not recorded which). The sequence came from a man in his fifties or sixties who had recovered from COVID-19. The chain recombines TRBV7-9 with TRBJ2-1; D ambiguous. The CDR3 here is CASSLVKNEQFF. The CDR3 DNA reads TGTGCCAGCAGCTTAGTTAAAAATGAGCAGTTCTTC.